A single sample gave rise to the 11 T cell receptor beta chains below, sequenced in a study of PD-1 and CTLA-4 blockade in melanoma. This table comes from immunoSEQ multiplex PCR, and its TCRdb copy is limited to in-frame clones, with some not included. The sample holds 34,000 or so clones; about 87% are singletons and the top ten take roughly 6.1%. The source material was CD8+ T cells from peripheral blood, sampled from a patient given anti-PD-1 treatment. The receptors here all came from a human donor with melanoma.

The V gene is TRBV20-1, the J gene TRBJ2-1; D not certain. V lost 2 bases and J lost 9, with 8 bases in between. The CDR3 is 11 residues long. Germline-derived CDR1 and CDR2 are DFQATT and SNEGSKA (reference sequence). This chain's CDR3 is CSARSVGEQFF. CDR3 in DNA: TGCAGTGCTAGAAGCGTGGGTGAGCAGTTCTTC.

The chain combines TRBV14 with TRBJ2-3, with D possibly TRBD2 on 7 matching bases. With 4 bases removed from V and 5 bases from J, the gap between germline ends came to 19 bases. CDR1 and CDR2 (germline): SGHDN, FVKESK. CDR3 length: 16 residues. This chain's CDR3 is CASSPLGGASVDTQYF. CDR3 DNA sequence: TGTGCCAGCAGCCCTCTGGGGGGGGCCTCGGTAGATACGCAGTATTTT.

The chain is built from TRBV7-9 and TRBJ2-5, with 11 bases matching TRBD1. Trimming at V came to 4 bases and at J to 2 bases, leaving 9 bases not matched to a gene. Germline values: CDR1 SEHNR, CDR2 FQNEAQ (reference sequence). The CDR3 has 17 residues. The CDR3 nucleotides read TGTGCCAGCAGCTACATCGCCCGGGACAGGGGGCAAGAGACCCAGTACTTC. It encodes CASSYIARDRGQETQYF. The variable domain in full, with the rest retrieved from reference TRBV7-9 and TRBJ2-5, is DTGVSQNPRHKITKRGQNVTFRCDPISEHNRLYWYRQTLGQGPEFLTYFQNEAQLEKSRLLSDRFSAERPKGSFSTLEIQRTEQGDSAMYLCASSYIARDRGQETQYFGPGTRLLVL.

The chain employs TRBV28 and TRBJ1-1, with D possibly being TRBD1 (5 bases). The CDR3 loop spans 15 amino acids. From germline, CDR1 is MDHEN and CDR2 SYDVKM. Trimming left V 4 bases short and J 0 bases short, with 12 bases between. This CDR3 is CASSSGGGMNTEAFF. CDR3 DNA sequence: TGTGCCAGCAGTTCTGGTGGGGGGATGAACACTGAAGCTTTCTTT.

In this sample, this clone turned up a few times. The V and J genes are TRBV2 and TRBJ1-2, with 10 bases lining up with TRBD1. This CDR3 spans 13 amino acids. The junction had 4 bases not matched to a gene; V was cut back by 6 bases and J by 6 bases. Germline assignment: CDR1 SNHLY and CDR2 FYNNEI. DNA for the CDR3: TGTGCCAGCAGCCAGGGGACAGGGGATGGCTACACCTTC. It codes for CASSQGTGDGYTF.

The chain carries TRBV25-1 and TRBJ2-7; TRBD1 aligns across 7 bases. The CDR3 runs 14 residues. With 4 bases clipped from V and 0 bases from J, the junction kept 3 bases outside the gene matches. Germline V gives CDR1 MGHDK, CDR2 SYGVNS. The CDR3 nucleotides are TGTGCCAGCAGTGGGACAGGTAACTCCTACGAGCAGTACTTC. Protein: CASSGTGNSYEQYF.

CDR3 nucleotides: TGTGCCAGCAGCTCCGGGACAGGGTCTTTGAACATTCAGTACTTC. It translates to CASSSGTGSLNIQYF. The chain carries TRBV5-4 and TRBJ2-4, with 9 bases identical to TRBD1. The CDR3 has 15 amino acids. In germline, CDR1 is SGHNT, CDR2 YYREEE (reference sequence). The ends lost 3 bases at V and 7 bases at J; junction bases unmatched: 8.

V is TRBV9 and J is TRBJ2-7; no clear D. This CDR3 is built from 14 residues. Trimming took 0 bases from V and 5 from J, leaving 12 bases between them. Germline CDR1 is SGDLS and CDR2 is YYNGEE. CDR3 region: CASSVVLGIHEQYF. The CDR3 region has the DNA TGTGCCAGCAGCGTAGTTCTGGGTATCCACGAGCAGTACTTC.

A note on this clone: Additional DNA sequences in this sample encode the identical CDR3. The gene calls are TRBV28 and TRBJ2-7, with D possibly matching TRBD1 (5 bases). In germline, CDR1 is MDHEN, CDR2 SYDVKM. V was pared by 2 bases and J by 5 bases, with 10 bases between. CDR3 length: 13 residues. CDR3 loop: CASSLQGRDEQYF. In DNA form, the CDR3 reads TGTGCCAGCAGTTTACAGGGTAGGGACGAGCAGTACTTC.

The chain has TRBV19 and TRBJ1-6; 8 bases are shared with TRBD1. This CDR3 has 13 residues. J gave up 9 bases and V 9 bases, and 7 bases lay outside the gene matches. Germline V gene sequence: CDR1 LNHDA, CDR2 SQIVND (reference sequence). CDR3 in amino acids: CASATGVFSPLHF. CDR3 sequence (DNA): TGTGCCAGCGCGACAGGGGTATTTTCACCCCTCCACTTT.

This clone was picked up a small number of times. The J gene is TRBJ1-6, the V gene TRBV28; TRBD1 agrees at 9 bases. CDR3 size: 14 residues. V was clipped by 5 bases and J by 8 bases; unmatched bases: 4. From germline, CDR1 is MDHEN and CDR2 SYDVKM. The CDR3 loop reads CASSQTGGDSPLHF. The CDR3 region has the DNA TGTGCCAGCAGTCAAACAGGGGGCGATTCACCCCTCCACTTT.